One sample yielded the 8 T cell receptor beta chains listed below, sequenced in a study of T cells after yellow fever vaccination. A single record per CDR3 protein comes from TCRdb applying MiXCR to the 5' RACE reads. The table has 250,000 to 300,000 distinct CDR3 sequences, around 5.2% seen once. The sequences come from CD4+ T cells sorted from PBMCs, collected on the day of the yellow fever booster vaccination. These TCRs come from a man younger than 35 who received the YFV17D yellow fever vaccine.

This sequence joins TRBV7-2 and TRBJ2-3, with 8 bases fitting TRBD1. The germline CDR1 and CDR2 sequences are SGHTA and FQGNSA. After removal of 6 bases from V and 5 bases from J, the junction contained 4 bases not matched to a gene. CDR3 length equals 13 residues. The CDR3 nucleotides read TGTGCCAGCAGGACAGGGGTGAGAGATACGCAGTATTTT. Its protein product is CASRTGVRDTQYF.

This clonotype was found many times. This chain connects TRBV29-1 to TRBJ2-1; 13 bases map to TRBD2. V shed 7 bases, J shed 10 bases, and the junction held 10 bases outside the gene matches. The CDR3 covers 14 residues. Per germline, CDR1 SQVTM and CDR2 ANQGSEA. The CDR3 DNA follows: TGCAGCGATGGGACTAGCGGGGTCTTCAGCGAGCAGTTCTTC. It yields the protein CSDGTSGVFSEQFF.

CDR3 nucleotides: TGTGCCAGCAGTTCTAGCGGGGGCGCGTCCTACGAGCAGTACTTC. It specifies CASSSSGGASYEQYF. The rearrangement links TRBV7-2 to TRBJ2-7, with TRBD2 matching 10 bases. The V gene's germline CDR1 is SGHTA and CDR2 FQGNSA. The length of the CDR3 is 15 residues. The junction had 6 bases not matched to a gene; V was cut back by 6 bases and J by 1 base.

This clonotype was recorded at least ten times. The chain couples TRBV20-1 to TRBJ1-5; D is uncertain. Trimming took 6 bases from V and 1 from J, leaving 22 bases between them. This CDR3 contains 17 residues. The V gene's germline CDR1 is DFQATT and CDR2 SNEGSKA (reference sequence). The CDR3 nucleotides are TGCAGTGCCGATTCGGGGAAAAGCAGGACGAGCAATCAGCCCCAGCATTTT. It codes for CSADSGKSRTSNQPQHF.

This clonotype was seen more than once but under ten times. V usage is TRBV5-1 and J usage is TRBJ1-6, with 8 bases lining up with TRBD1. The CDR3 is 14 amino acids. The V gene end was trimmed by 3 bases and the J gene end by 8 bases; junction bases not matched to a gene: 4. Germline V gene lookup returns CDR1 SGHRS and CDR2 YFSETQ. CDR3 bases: TGCGCCAGCAGCTCAGGACAGGGAGATTCACCCCTCCACTTT. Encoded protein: CASSSGQGDSPLHF.

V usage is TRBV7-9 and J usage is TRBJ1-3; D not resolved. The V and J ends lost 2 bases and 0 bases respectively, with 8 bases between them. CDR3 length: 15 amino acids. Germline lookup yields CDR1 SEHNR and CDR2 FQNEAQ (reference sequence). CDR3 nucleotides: TGTGCCAGCAGCTTAACCACGGGCTCTGGAAACACCATATATTTT. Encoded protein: CASSLTTGSGNTIYF.

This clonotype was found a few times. CDR3 in DNA: TGTGCCAGCAGCACCTCGGCAGAGACCCAGTACTTC. Its protein is CASSTSAETQYF. J is TRBJ2-5 and V is TRBV7-2, with D unclear. Trimming took 5 bases from V and 4 from J, leaving 8 bases between them. This CDR3 region has 12 residues. Germline CDR1 reads SGHTA; CDR2 reads FQGNSA. Supplemented by reference TRBV7-2 and TRBJ2-5, the full variable domain reads GAGVSQSPSNKVTEKGKDVELRCDPISGHTALYWYRQSLGQGLEFLIYFQGNSAPDKSGLPSDRFSAERTGGSVSTLTIQRTQQEDSAVYLCASSTSAETQYFGPGTRLLVL.

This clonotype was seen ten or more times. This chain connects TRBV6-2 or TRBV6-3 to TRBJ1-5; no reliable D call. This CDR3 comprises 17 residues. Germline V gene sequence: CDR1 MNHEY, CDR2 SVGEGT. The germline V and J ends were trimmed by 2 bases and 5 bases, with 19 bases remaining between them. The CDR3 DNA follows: TGTGCCAGCAGTTACGTTTCTGGAGGGCCATCCGATCAGCCCCAGCATTTT. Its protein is CASSYVSGGPSDQPQHF.